This is a list of T cell receptor beta chains from one sample in a study of blood T cell repertoires in COVID-19. Sequenced by immunoSEQ multiplex PCR; TCRdb stores in-frame clones only, minus some. The sample consists of some 70,000 clones, 86% of them appearing once. Sequenced material: peripheral blood. These TCRs come from a man aged 25-45 years with acute or convalescent COVID-19. Both conserved end residues are part of each CDR3. Fields, in order: J gene, clone size, V gene, CDR3 protein. Clone size is given for some rows only: seen once, a few or many times, or a class if the clone is expanded.

TRBJ1-5	.	TRBV19	CASSSLTGGNLNQPQHF
TRBJ2-3	.	TRBV12-3/TRBV12-4	CASTNTDTQYF
TRBJ2-1	.	TRBV19	CASSIDTTRREQFF
TRBJ2-1	.	TRBV7-3	CASSFGATSTNEQFF
TRBJ2-7	.	TRBV2	CASSADRSKQYF
TRBJ2-3	.	TRBV3-1/TRBV3-2	CASSPSSDTQYF
TRBJ2-2	once	TRBV9	CASSTSQGFVMMFF
TRBJ2-1	.	TRBV7-9	CASSLAAAEDEQFF
TRBJ2-1	.	TRBV7-6	CASSLFTSGGTYNEQFF
TRBJ2-5	.	TRBV3-1/TRBV3-2	CASSPQRPGTQYF
TRBJ2-7	.	TRBV5-1	CASGGTSSGEQYF
TRBJ1-1	.	TRBV5-6	CASSEVWINTEAFF
TRBJ1-1	few	TRBV6-5	CASRLTGLSPTEAFF
TRBJ2-7	.	TRBV15	CATSARDRAYEQYF
TRBJ2-5	.	TRBV25-1	CASSEYGVSYQETQYF
TRBJ1-2	.	TRBV19	CATRPTNTLRYTF
TRBJ1-4	.	TRBV6-6	CALRAGLNEKLFF
TRBJ2-7	.	TRBV18	CASSATADEQYF
TRBJ1-2	.	TRBV7-6	CASSSPGTGNYGYTF
TRBJ2-1	.	TRBV15	CATSRVTGPVFREQFF
TRBJ2-5	.	TRBV5-1	CASSRTSGSRETQYF
TRBJ2-1	.	TRBV2	CASSVEGLTVNEQFF
TRBJ1-6	.	TRBV4-2	CASSQDSGSPLHF
TRBJ2-1	.	TRBV7-2	CASSLAKAREQFF
TRBJ2-7	.	TRBV27	CASRFGGSISHEQYF
TRBJ2-1	.	TRBV7-9	CASSPGTSGYNEQFF
TRBJ2-7	.	TRBV27	CASSLFWDRNSYEQYF
TRBJ1-2	few	TRBV7-2	CASSPTTGTGILLNGYTF
TRBJ1-5	.	TRBV27	CASSYSGNQPQHF
TRBJ2-2	few	TRBV7-9	CASSLGPTSENTGELFF
TRBJ2-3	.	TRBV7-3	CASSSGLAGGTDTQYF
TRBJ2-2	.	TRBV6-5	CASSLFVTGELFF
TRBJ2-1	.	TRBV27	CASSRDAGGSYNEQFF
TRBJ2-1	few	TRBV5-1	CASSLARGRYNEQFF
TRBJ2-5	.	TRBV7-9	CASRPPGWGGETQYF
TRBJ1-6	.	TRBV28	CASSPGTGGARPLHF
TRBJ2-3	.	TRBV4-1	CASSERTSVFTDTQYF
TRBJ1-4	.	TRBV28	CASSRELGRDEKLFF
TRBJ2-5	.	TRBV11-2	CASSLDPAETQYF
TRBJ2-3	.	TRBV5-6	CASSIRGTDTQYF
TRBJ1-2	once	TRBV4-1	CASSHNTGTGGGYTF
TRBJ2-7	.	TRBV6-5	CASSWDRSSYEQYF
TRBJ2-3	.	TRBV6-2/TRBV6-3	CASSYSPSSQGADTQYF
TRBJ2-2	.	TRBV29-1	CSVSGRANTGELFF
TRBJ2-7	.	TRBV3-1/TRBV3-2	CASSQPFIQGGYEQYF
TRBJ2-2	few	TRBV11-2	CASSSRLGELFF
TRBJ2-1	few	TRBV6-5	CASRRSGGSYNEQFF
TRBJ2-7	once	TRBV18	CASFTESGVFAYEQYF
TRBJ1-5	.	TRBV4-1	CASSQELRQPQHF
TRBJ2-7	.	TRBV4-1	CASSSDPSVLGGEQYF
TRBJ1-2	.	TRBV6-4	CASSATAGTFGKSGYTF
TRBJ2-5	.	TRBV18	CASSPPVLETQYF
TRBJ2-7	.	TRBV10-1	CASSEDIDYEQYF
TRBJ2-4	once	TRBV4-3	CASSPNRGENIQYF
TRBJ2-3	.	TRBV7-9	CASSRIAGGPGTQYF
TRBJ2-1	.	TRBV7-9	CASSLGLEEQFF
TRBJ2-1	.	TRBV7-9	CASSSSGRVDEQFF